Described below is a single TCR beta chain sequence and its context. This CDR3 contains 15 residues. Deletions cut 3 bases from V and 0 bases from J, with 8 bases between. Germline V gene sequence: CDR1 ENHRY, CDR2 SYGVKD. The data were produced by immunoSEQ multiplex PCR, yet TCRdb's version contains in-frame clones alone and is incomplete. The sample has tens of thousands of clones; roughly nine tenths are singletons. These data come from a study of resident and recirculating memory T cells in vitiligo. This rearrangement joins TRBV10-3 to TRBJ1-4, with D hard to call. Sequenced: blood. The origin of this receptor is a male donor with vitiligo. The CDR3 nucleotides read TGTGCCATCAGTGATTCGGGGACAACTAATGAAAAACTGTTTTTT. It translates to CAISDSGTTNEKLFF.